The present TCR beta chain was sequenced within a study of cytomegalovirus exposure and HLA in healthy donors. The study's findings and limits: Among TCR sequences, most were rare, though some public TCRs appeared in many donors. It was only CMV serostatus that was available as immune exposure information.

The length of the CDR3 is 17 residues. Germline V lookup: CDR1 MDHEN, CDR2 SYDVKM. V shed 6 bases, J shed 7 bases, and the junction held 14 bases outside the gene matches. Primers for the PCR totalled 60 Vbeta and 13 Jbeta. Here immunoSEQ multiplex PCR was the method, and the copy in TCRdb shows in-frame clones only, minus some. The sample has some 92,000 clones; more than 65% are singletons. A note on this clone: Its cognate antigen is unknown.

The source material was PBMCs. This sequence joins TRBV28 and TRBJ1-5, with 11 bases fitting TRBD1. The sequence was collected from a man in his thirties or forties in good health and CMV-seronegative. CDR3 loop: CASSKRTGGVNRQPQHF. CDR3 DNA sequence: TGTGCCAGCAGCAAAAGGACAGGGGGCGTAAATAGGCAGCCCCAGCATTTT.